This TCR beta chain was documented in a study of graft-versus-host responses after intestinal transplantation. Across the whole study: Each transplant was multivisceral, liver-intestinal, or isolated intestinal. Each recipient received anti-thymocyte globulin induction, then tacrolimus and steroids for 2 to 4 years. General study results and limits: Recipient bone marrow held GvH clones, some seen earlier in ileum or blood. Graft-versus-host to host-versus-graft clonal ratios in allografts were high in patients with graft-donor T cell macrochimerism.

Note on this clone: The antigen remains unidentified.

TCRdb's table, derived via immunoSEQ multiplex PCR, lists solely in-frame clones and lacks some. The sample has over 100,000 clones, 90% to 95% seen once. This CDR3 region has 11 residues. CDR1 and CDR2 from the germline V gene are MNHNS and SASEGT. V was trimmed by 6 bases and J by 9 bases, leaving 9 bases between them. The clonotype was recovered from a human donor who received an intestinal transplant. Sequencing was performed on unstimulated CD8+ T cells sorted from spleen or lymph node cells, taken before intestinal transplant. The chain has TRBV6-1 and TRBJ2-1; unclear D gene. DNA for the CDR3: TGTGCCAGCAGCGATACCCTTGAGCAGTTCTTC. Translation gives CASSDTLEQFF.